The clone carrying this TCR beta chain was recorded once. This sample was taken from a study of response to subunit inactivated influenza vaccine. In TCRdb, the RT-PCR reads were re-called with MiXCR into one record per CDR3 protein. The sample yields about 520,000 distinct CDR3 sequences, around 25% seen once. CDR3 length equals 16 residues. Germline trimming cut 2 bases from V and 5 bases from J; bases unmatched to any gene: 8. CDR1 MNHEY and CDR2 SVGEGT come from the germline V gene. The receptor comes from a man aged 50-59 years who received an inactivated influenza vaccine. The chain is built from TRBV6-2 or TRBV6-3 and TRBJ2-2; TRBD1 matches at 7 bases. This specimen was CD4+ T cells sorted from PBMCs, taken more than 4 days after vaccination. The CDR3 nucleotides are TGTGCCAGCAGTTACCCGACAGGGTCGGGGACCGGGGAGCTGTTTTTT. Residues: CASSYPTGSGTGELFF.